These T cell receptor beta chains were read from a single sample in a study of TIL therapy for anti-PD-1-resistant metastatic lung cancer. TCRdb keeps only in-frame clones here, not all; method: immunoSEQ multiplex PCR. Seen here are tens of thousands of clones, just over 85% observed once, and the top ten hold 5%. The source material was blood, sampled at baseline. These receptor sequences come from a person aged 30 to 80 with non-small cell lung cancer. CDR3s include the opening cysteine and the closing phenylalanine or tryptophan. Fields, in order: V gene, J gene, D gene, clone size, CDR3 protein, CDR3 DNA. A D gene is named only where the DNA matches it firmly. The listing skips clone size in some rows; elsewhere it reads once, few, many or a size class.

TRBV24-1	TRBJ2-1	TRBD2	.	CATSDLQTSGRSSAINEQFF	TGTGCCACCAGTGATTTACAAACTAGCGGGAGGTCCTCGGCTATAAATGAGCAGTTCTTC
TRBV15	TRBJ2-7	.	.	CATSRDRRAGEQYF	TGTGCCACCAGCAGAGATAGGCGCGCGGGGGAGCAGTACTTC
TRBV5-1	TRBJ2-3	TRBD2	.	CASSSRTSGGLLSTDTQYF	TGCGCCAGCAGCTCCCGGACTAGCGGGGGCCTCCTTAGCACAGATACGCAGTATTTT
TRBV28	TRBJ1-2	TRBD1	.	CASSYPGQGDYGYTF	TGTGCCAGCAGTTATCCGGGACAGGGGGACTATGGCTACACCTTC
TRBV6-4	TRBJ2-2	TRBD1	.	CASSRQGDTGELFF	TGTGCCAGCAGTCGACAGGGTGACACCGGGGAGCTGTTTTTT
TRBV24-1	TRBJ1-3	TRBD1	.	CATSEPGTGAGNTIYF	TGTGCCACCAGTGAACCCGGGACAGGGGCTGGAAACACCATATATTTT
TRBV11-3	TRBJ2-1	.	.	CASSPGSIEQFF	TGTGCCAGCAGCCCCGGGAGTATTGAGCAGTTCTTC
TRBV4-1	TRBJ2-5	TRBD2	.	CASSQGVVMASGGVETQYF	TGCGCCAGCAGCCAAGGGGTTGTAATGGCTAGCGGGGGTGTCGAGACCCAGTACTTC
TRBV11-2	TRBJ2-7	.	.	CASSFGGLEQYF	TGTGCCAGCAGCTTTGGGGGGCTGGAGCAGTACTTC
TRBV7-2	TRBJ1-2	.	once	CASSLDVGVGYTF	TGTGCCAGCAGCTTAGATGTAGGGGTCGGCTACACCTTC
TRBV5-5	TRBJ2-7	.	.	CASSFPGTGGEQYF	TGTGCCAGCAGCTTCCCCGGGACCGGTGGGGAGCAGTACTTC
TRBV18	TRBJ2-1	.	.	CASSPEGREQFF	TGTGCCAGCTCACCAGAGGGTCGCGAGCAGTTCTTC
TRBV7-7	TRBJ2-3	TRBD2	.	CASSFGLAGGEDTQYF	TGTGCCAGCAGCTTCGGACTAGCGGGGGGGGAAGATACGCAGTATTTT
TRBV7-3	TRBJ2-1	.	.	CASSLSGEAYNEQFF	TGTGCCAGCAGCTTATCGGGAGAGGCCTACAATGAGCAGTTCTTC
TRBV29-1	TRBJ2-1	.	.	CRAKGIGLEQFF	TGCAGGGCTAAGGGAATCGGTCTTGAGCAGTTCTTC
TRBV6-1	TRBJ1-4	.	.	CASSEDRWNEKLFF	TGTGCCAGCAGTGAGGACCGGTGGAATGAAAAACTGTTTTTT
TRBV7-2	TRBJ2-3	.	.	CASSVGTGDTQYF	TGTGCCAGCAGCGTCGGGACGGGTGATACGCAGTATTTT
TRBV24-1	TRBJ1-1	.	few	CATSDVTGEAFF	TGTGCCACCAGTGATGTCACCGGTGAAGCTTTCTTT
TRBV5-4	TRBJ1-2	.	few	CASSPPPQGTDLYGYTF	TGTGCCAGCAGCCCTCCACCCCAGGGAACGGATCTCTATGGCTACACCTTC
TRBV28	TRBJ2-7	TRBD1	once	CASSLTGEVSYEQYF	TGTGCCAGCAGCCTGACAGGGGAGGTCTCCTACGAGCAGTACTTC
TRBV2	TRBJ2-1	TRBD2	.	CASSERPRGGGFYNEQFF	TGTGCCAGCAGTGAAAGGCCTAGGGGCGGGGGTTTCTACAATGAGCAGTTCTTC
TRBV6-2/TRBV6-3	TRBJ1-1	TRBD1	few	CASSYGTANTEAFF	TGTGCCAGCAGTTACGGGACAGCGAACACTGAAGCTTTCTTT
TRBV7-3	TRBJ2-3	TRBD2	.	CASSLTGGPTDTQYF	TGTGCCAGCAGCTTAACGGGAGGGCCGACAGATACGCAGTATTTT
TRBV5-1	TRBJ2-2	TRBD2	.	CASGTSGGTGELFF	TGCGCCAGCGGTACTAGCGGGGGGACCGGGGAGCTGTTTTTT
TRBV24-1	TRBJ1-6	.	.	CATSDSAGLNSPLHF	TGTGCCACCAGTGATTCGGCTGGTCTTAATTCACCCCTCCACTTT
TRBV29-1	TRBJ2-1	TRBD2	.	CSVDGGSSYNEQFF	TGCAGCGTTGACGGGGGGAGCTCCTACAATGAGCAGTTCTTC
TRBV5-4	TRBJ2-7	TRBD1	.	CASSLAPLGTGGDYEQYF	TGTGCCAGCAGCTTGGCCCCCTTGGGGACAGGGGGTGACTACGAGCAGTACTTC
TRBV6-5	TRBJ2-5	.	.	CASSRHGTQETQYF	TGTGCCAGCAGTAGACACGGAACTCAAGAGACCCAGTACTTC
TRBV6-9	TRBJ2-5	TRBD2	once	CASTIAGAHQETQYF	TGTGCCAGCACCATAGCGGGAGCACACCAAGAGACCCAGTACTTC
TRBV3-1/TRBV3-2	TRBJ1-6	.	.	CASSQDQQVYNSPLHF	TGTGCCAGCAGCCAAGATCAGCAGGTTTATAATTCACCCCTCCACTTT
TRBV2	TRBJ2-7	.	.	CASPRRGSSYEQYF	TGTGCCAGCCCCAGAAGGGGGAGCTCCTACGAGCAGTACTTC
TRBV27	TRBJ2-7	.	.	CASSLHRSYEQYF	TGTGCCAGCAGTTTACACAGGAGCTACGAGCAGTACTTC
TRBV5-1	TRBJ2-1	.	.	CASSLGGGAHNEQFF	TGCGCCAGCAGCTTGGGTGGGGGCGCCCACAATGAGCAGTTCTTC
TRBV5-5	TRBJ1-6	TRBD1	once	CASSFGFRGTDNSPLHF	TGTGCCAGCAGTTTCGGGTTTCGGGGGACAGATAATTCACCCCTCCACTTT
TRBV23-1	TRBJ1-6	TRBD1	.	CASSQRGQAKYSPLHF	TGCGCCAGCAGTCAACGGGGACAGGCCAAATATTCACCCCTCCACTTT
TRBV5-4	TRBJ1-1	.	.	CASSLGEVPGNTEAFF	TGTGCCAGCAGCTTGGGTGAGGTCCCCGGGAACACTGAAGCTTTCTTT
TRBV3-1/TRBV3-2	TRBJ2-2	TRBD1	.	CASRRQGAVGELFF	TGTGCCAGCAGACGACAGGGGGCGGTCGGGGAGCTGTTTTTT
TRBV14	TRBJ2-3	TRBD2	.	CASSQTSGVNTQYF	TGTGCCAGCAGCCAAACTAGCGGGGTAAATACGCAGTATTTT
TRBV28	TRBJ2-1	.	.	CASNPGGQRHNEQFF	TGTGCCAGCAACCCGGGGGGACAGAGACACAATGAGCAGTTCTTC
TRBV7-2	TRBJ2-3	.	.	CASSSTPTDTQYF	TGTGCCAGCAGCTCCACCCCCACAGATACGCAGTATTTT
TRBV7-9	TRBJ1-6	.	.	CASSSGAGFGSPLHF	TGTGCCAGCAGCTCAGGGGCGGGTTTCGGTTCACCCCTCCACTTT
TRBV30	TRBJ1-3	.	once	CAWKGGTGGNTIYF	TGTGCCTGGAAGGGGGGAACAGGTGGAAACACCATATATTTT
TRBV11-2	TRBJ2-2	.	.	CASSLAQKLFTGELFF	TGTGCCAGCAGCTTAGCACAGAAGCTTTTCACCGGGGAGCTGTTTTTT
TRBV7-9	TRBJ2-2	TRBD1	few	CASSFLDRDTGELFF	TGTGCCAGCAGCTTTTTAGACAGGGACACCGGGGAGCTGTTTTTT
TRBV11-2	TRBJ2-7	.	few	CASSTIRGHLDYEQYF	TGTGCCAGCAGCACAATTCGAGGACACCTTGACTACGAGCAGTACTTC
TRBV12-3/TRBV12-4	TRBJ1-2	.	.	CASSLKQGYGYTF	TGTGCCAGCAGCCTCAAACAGGGTTATGGCTACACCTTC
TRBV11-2	TRBJ2-1	TRBD2	.	CASSLGTSGRYNEQFF	TGTGCCAGCAGCCTCGGGACTAGCGGGAGGTATAATGAGCAGTTCTTC
TRBV28	TRBJ1-5	.	.	CASSSQGPGNQPQHF	TGTGCCAGCAGTTCCCAGGGTCCTGGCAATCAGCCCCAGCATTTT
TRBV11-2	TRBJ2-3	.	.	CASRLVGTDTQYF	TGTGCCAGCAGGCTAGTGGGCACAGATACGCAGTATTTT
TRBV27	TRBJ1-6	TRBD1	.	CASSLYWTGEDSPLHF	TGTGCCAGCAGTTTATATTGGACAGGGGAAGATTCACCCCTCCACTTT
TRBV5-1	TRBJ2-7	TRBD2	.	CASNPLSRGAGPEQYF	TGCGCCAGCAACCCACTCTCGCGGGGGGCCGGCCCCGAGCAGTACTTC
TRBV3-1/TRBV3-2	TRBJ2-1	.	once	CASSYSRVQAYWSRAVNEQFF	TGTGCCAGCAGTTACAGTAGAGTCCAGGCTTATTGGAGCAGGGCCGTCAATGAGCAGTTCTTC